This T cell receptor (beta chain) is from a study of shared clonotypes between healthy human individuals. As processed by the authors: Quality scores were absent from the junction-only immunoSEQ sequences, so filtering differed. The method was immunoSEQ multiplex PCR; TCRdb's version includes in-frame clones alone and lacks a portion of them. V, J and clone size were drawn from that table, and D and trimming were deduced from the DNA. The repertoire holds over 800,000 clones, around 92% seen once, with about 24% in the top ten. Findings of the study overall: Clonotypes not shared had lower generation probabilities than those common to all four donors. Naive CD4 clonotypes overlapped across a handful of donors at 4.5% to 5.5%.

Germline CDR1 SEHNR, CDR2 FQNEAQ (reference sequence). With 2 bases clipped from V and 4 bases from J, the junction kept 14 bases outside the gene matches. This CDR3 is built from 18 residues. As for this clone: Its antigen is not identified.

Terminally differentiated effector memory CD45RA+ cells were excluded from the naive CD8 cells, which were CD45RO-negative and positively selected for CCR7. Only Caucasian adults living in Nashville, Tennessee served as donors. The chain employs TRBV7-9 and TRBJ2-5; the match to TRBD1 covers 9 bases. Sequencing input: naive CD8+ T cells sorted from blood. The receptor's source is a man aged 30 to 39 in good health. The CDR3 protein is CASSLSDRGSSIGETQYF. DNA for the CDR3: TGTGCCAGCAGCTTATCCGACAGGGGGTCGTCTATCGGAGAGACCCAGTACTTC.